The 20 T cell receptor beta chains reported below all come from one sample, sequenced in a study of T cells in Graves' hyperthyroidism and ophthalmopathy. Researchers amplified the TCR beta CDR3 regions from RNA transcripts. The primer set for the first-round RT-PCR of the TCR CDR3 was HTBI. Via MiXCR, TCRdb re-called the multiplex PCR reads, giving one row per CDR3 protein. The sample holds around 350,000 distinct CDR3 sequences, 13% seen once. Sequencing was carried out using blood. These receptors came from a woman aged 18 to 35 with Graves' hyperthyroidism.

This clonotype was counted at least ten times. The V gene is TRBV18, the J gene TRBJ2-3; D gene ambiguous. The V end lost 4 bases, the J end lost 2 bases, and 16 bases lay between the germline ends. CDR1 and CDR2 from the germline V gene are KGHSH and LQKENI. There are 16 residues in the CDR3. The CDR3: CASSRTKGTYTDTQYF. The CDR3 DNA reads as TGTGCCAGCTCACGGACGAAGGGAACTTACACAGATACGCAGTATTTT. Full variable domain (missing parts from reference TRBV18 and TRBJ2-3): NAGVMQNPRHLVRRRGQEARLRCSPMKGHSHVYWYRQLPEEGLKFMVYLQKENIIDESGMPKERFSAEFPKEGPSILRIQQVVRGDSAAYFCASSRTKGTYTDTQYFGPGTRLTVL.

The chain carries TRBV4-3 and TRBJ2-1; 7 nucleotides agree with TRBD2. Germline V gives CDR1 LGHNA, CDR2 YSLEER. The CDR3 is made up of 15 amino acids. The trim removed 4 bases at V and 6 bases at J, leaving 9 bases unmatched. This chain's CDR3 is CASSPPLARFNEQFF. The CDR3 DNA reads TGCGCCAGCAGCCCCCCACTAGCGAGATTCAATGAGCAGTTCTTC.

This clonotype was recorded at least ten times. The chain has TRBV20-1 and TRBJ2-3; TRBD1 matches 10 bases. Trimming cost V 5 bases and J 6 bases; bases outside gene matches: 17. CDR3 size: 17 residues. Germline CDR1 is DFQATT and CDR2 is SNEGSKA (reference sequence). The CDR3 protein is CSARSGTGVPPLDTQYF. CDR3 bases: TGCAGTGCTCGTTCCGGGACAGGGGTCCCCCCATTGGATACGCAGTATTTT.

The sample holds many counts of this clonotype. The chain's CDR3 is CASSVEGQGNQPQHF. The CDR3 region has the DNA TGTGCCAGCAGCGTAGAGGGACAGGGGAATCAGCCCCAGCATTTT. The chain links TRBV9 to TRBJ1-5; 10 bases agree with TRBD1. This CDR3 region has 15 residues. The ends lost 0 bases at V and 4 bases at J; junction bases unmatched: 1. Germline assignment: CDR1 SGDLS and CDR2 YYNGEE.

The table lists this clonotype with many counts. This chain joins TRBV28 and TRBJ1-4, with 9 nucleotides matching TRBD1. The germline gives CDR1 MDHEN, CDR2 SYDVKM. The trim removed 5 bases at V and 8 bases at J, leaving 12 bases unmatched. The CDR3 consists of 16 residues. The CDR3 nucleotides read TGTGCCAGCAGTCTGGGGCTGGGACAGGGCGGGGAAAAACTGTTTTTT. This sequence encodes CASSLGLGQGGEKLFF. The full variable domain, completed using reference TRBV28 and TRBJ1-4, is DVKVTQSSRYLVKRTGEKVFLECVQDMDHENMFWYRQDPGLGLRLIYFSYDVKMKEKGDIPEGYSVSREKKERFSLILESASTNQTSMYLCASSLGLGQGGEKLFFGSGTQLSVL.

This clonotype was detected many times. The V and J genes are TRBV3-1 and TRBJ2-5, with TRBD2 matching 8 bases. The CDR3 runs to 19 residues. Trimming removed 0 bases from V and 3 bases from J; junction bases left unmatched: 15. The germline V gene has CDR1 LGHDT and CDR2 YNNKEL (reference sequence). CDR3 protein: CASSQEMLLGRGVKETQYF. The CDR3, as DNA: TGTGCCAGCAGCCAAGAGATGTTGCTGGGGCGGGGGGTGAAAGAGACCCAGTACTTC.

This clonotype was seen many times. The chain is built from TRBV7-8 and TRBJ1-1; 7 positions agree with TRBD1. The germline V gene encodes CDR1 SGHVS and CDR2 FQNEAQ. Unmatched junction bases numbered 8, after V lost 5 bases and J lost 5 bases. There are 14 residues in the CDR3. This chain's CDR3 is CASSVTRGWTEAFF. In nucleotides, the CDR3 is TGTGCCAGCAGCGTAACCAGGGGGTGGACTGAAGCTTTCTTT.

This clonotype has ten or more counts. The V and J genes are TRBV28 and TRBJ1-1, with D maybe TRBD1 (6 bases). The CDR3 spans 15 residues. V dropped 6 bases and J dropped 0 bases, with 14 bases sitting between them. Germline V gives CDR1 MDHEN, CDR2 SYDVKM. CDR3 protein: CASSGPTGLNTEAFF. As DNA, the CDR3 is TGTGCCAGCAGCGGACCGACAGGTTTGAACACTGAAGCTTTCTTT.

The chain couples TRBV14 to TRBJ2-1; 10 bases are a match to TRBD2. The ends lost 3 bases at V and 1 base at J; junction bases unmatched: 3. Germline-derived CDR1 and CDR2 are SGHDN and FVKESK. The CDR3 is made up of 16 amino acids. The CDR3 DNA reads TGTGCCAGCAGCCAGCCTAGCGGGAGTTCCTACAATGAGCAGTTCTTC. Amino acid sequence: CASSQPSGSSYNEQFF. Variable domain in full (rest from reference TRBV14 and TRBJ2-1): EAGVTQFPSHSVIEKGQTVTLRCDPISGHDNLYWYRRVMGKEIKFLLHFVKESKQDESGMPNNRFLAERTGGTYSTLKVQPAELEDSGVYFCASSQPSGSSYNEQFFGPGTRLTVL.

This clonotype was picked up one time. This chain uses TRBV5-4 with TRBJ2-1, with 7 bases fitting TRBD1. J gave up 6 bases and V 4 bases, and 10 bases lay outside the gene matches. The CDR3 loop spans 15 amino acids. CDR1 SGHNT and CDR2 YYREEE come from the germline V gene (reference sequence). CDR3 amino acids: CASSPLGAGGNEQFF. The CDR3 nucleotides are TGTGCCAGCAGCCCACTGGGTGCAGGGGGCAATGAGCAGTTCTTC. Variable domain in full (rest from reference TRBV5-4 and TRBJ2-1): ETGVTQSPTHLIKTRGQQVTLRCSSQSGHNTVSWYQQALGQGPQFIFQYYREEENGRGNFPPRFSGLQFPNYSSELNVNALELDDSALYLCASSPLGAGGNEQFFGPGTRLTVL.

In its sample, this clonotype was seen many times. The chain joins TRBV9 to TRBJ1-1; TRBD1 is a possible D gene (6 bases). The germline CDR1 and CDR2 sequences are SGDLS and YYNGEE. The CDR3 runs 15 residues. The V end lost 0 bases, the J end lost 6 bases, and 15 bases lay between the germline ends. The CDR3, as DNA: TGTGCCAGCAGCGTAGTAGGTGTCAGGGGAGCTGAAGCTTTCTTT. Amino acids: CASSVVGVRGAEAFF.

This clonotype was picked up many times. The chain joins TRBV20-1 to TRBJ2-3; D is possibly TRBD2 (6 bases). From germline, CDR1 is DFQATT and CDR2 SNEGSKA (reference sequence). The germline V and J ends were trimmed by 5 bases and 2 bases, with 14 bases remaining between them. This CDR3 contains 14 residues. The CDR3 loop is CSAQLAKHTDTQYF. CDR3 sequence (DNA): TGCAGTGCTCAACTAGCTAAACACACAGATACGCAGTATTTT.

This clonotype was observed many times. The chain carries TRBV25-1 and TRBJ2-7; no clear D gene. V lost 4 bases and J lost 1, with 11 bases in between. Per the germline V gene, CDR1 is MGHDK and CDR2 is SYGVNS. This CDR3 spans 14 amino acids. This chain's CDR3 is CASSGAGPSYEQYF. Written as DNA, the CDR3 is TGTGCCAGCAGTGGGGCAGGACCTTCCTACGAGCAGTACTTC.

Notes on this clonotype: At one end the junction does not follow the germline gene, possibly because of a read error. The V call is TRBV29-1, the J call TRBJ2-1; TRBD1 might be the D (6 bases). The CDR3 runs to 14 residues. Germline CDR1 reads SQVTM; CDR2 reads ANQGSEA. CDR3 in DNA: TGCGGCGTTGATGGGACATCGGCGGGCGGTGAGCAGTTCTTC. Translating it yields CGVDGTSAGGEQFF.

As concerns this clonotype: Given a much more abundant clone one base away, this may be a read error. This rearrangement joins TRBV12-3 or TRBV12-4 to TRBJ2-3; D gene unclear. The J call could be wrong; TRBJ1-5 is a better fit for the DNA end. This CDR3 is 11 amino acids long. The CDR3 reads CATGIGDTQHF. CDR3 in DNA: TGTGCCACAGGAATCGGCGATACGCAGCATTTT.

The chain carries TRBV4-1 and TRBJ2-7; TRBD1 matches at 11 bases. The V gene's germline CDR1 is MGHRA and CDR2 YSYEKL. The trim removed 6 bases at V and 3 bases at J, leaving 4 bases unmatched. This CDR3 is built from 14 residues. The DNA of the CDR3 is TGCGCCAGCAGGCGGACAGGGGGCATCTACGAGCAGTACTTC. Translated, it gives CASRRTGGIYEQYF.

This clonotype turned up a few times. The genes are TRBV11-3 and TRBJ2-4, with 11 bases fitting TRBD1. Germline CDR1 reads SGHNT; CDR2 reads YENEEA. The CDR3 contains 14 residues. Unmatched junction bases numbered 6, after V lost 5 bases and J lost 9 bases. CDR3 in amino acids: CASSPGQGAAIQYF. CDR3 nucleotide sequence: TGTGCCAGCAGCCCCGGACAGGGGGCTGCCATTCAGTACTTC.

At least ten counts were recorded for this clonotype. The chain carries TRBV12-3 or TRBV12-4 and TRBJ1-5, with a weak D call TRBD1 (6 bases). There are 20 residues in the CDR3. The V and J ends lost 2 bases and 0 bases respectively, with 23 bases between them. This chain's CDR3 is CASSLIRRGGLLHSNQPQHF. As DNA, the CDR3 is TGTGCCAGCAGTTTAATTCGGAGAGGGGGGCTTCTTCATAGCAATCAGCCCCAGCATTTT.

The rearrangement joins TRBV9 to TRBJ2-1; possible D gene TRBD2, 6 bases. Trimming left V 4 bases short and J 4 bases short, with 15 bases between. Per the germline V gene, CDR1 is SGDLS and CDR2 is YYNGEE. The CDR3 totals 15 residues. The CDR3 protein is CASSPRDSQYNEQFF. The CDR3, as DNA: TGTGCCAGCAGCCCCCGGGACTCCCAATACAATGAGCAGTTCTTC.

Only a few counts were recorded for this clonotype. One junction end does not reproduce the germline sequence, and a read error may be involved. This chain connects TRBV30 to TRBJ2-1; 14 bases are shared with TRBD2. Germline lookup yields CDR1 GTSNPN and CDR2 SVGIG (reference sequence). This CDR3 has 13 residues. Here the CDR3 DNA reads TGCGCAGGGGGGACTAGCGGGAGTTTGTGGCAGTTCTTC. It specifies CAGGTSGSLWQFF.